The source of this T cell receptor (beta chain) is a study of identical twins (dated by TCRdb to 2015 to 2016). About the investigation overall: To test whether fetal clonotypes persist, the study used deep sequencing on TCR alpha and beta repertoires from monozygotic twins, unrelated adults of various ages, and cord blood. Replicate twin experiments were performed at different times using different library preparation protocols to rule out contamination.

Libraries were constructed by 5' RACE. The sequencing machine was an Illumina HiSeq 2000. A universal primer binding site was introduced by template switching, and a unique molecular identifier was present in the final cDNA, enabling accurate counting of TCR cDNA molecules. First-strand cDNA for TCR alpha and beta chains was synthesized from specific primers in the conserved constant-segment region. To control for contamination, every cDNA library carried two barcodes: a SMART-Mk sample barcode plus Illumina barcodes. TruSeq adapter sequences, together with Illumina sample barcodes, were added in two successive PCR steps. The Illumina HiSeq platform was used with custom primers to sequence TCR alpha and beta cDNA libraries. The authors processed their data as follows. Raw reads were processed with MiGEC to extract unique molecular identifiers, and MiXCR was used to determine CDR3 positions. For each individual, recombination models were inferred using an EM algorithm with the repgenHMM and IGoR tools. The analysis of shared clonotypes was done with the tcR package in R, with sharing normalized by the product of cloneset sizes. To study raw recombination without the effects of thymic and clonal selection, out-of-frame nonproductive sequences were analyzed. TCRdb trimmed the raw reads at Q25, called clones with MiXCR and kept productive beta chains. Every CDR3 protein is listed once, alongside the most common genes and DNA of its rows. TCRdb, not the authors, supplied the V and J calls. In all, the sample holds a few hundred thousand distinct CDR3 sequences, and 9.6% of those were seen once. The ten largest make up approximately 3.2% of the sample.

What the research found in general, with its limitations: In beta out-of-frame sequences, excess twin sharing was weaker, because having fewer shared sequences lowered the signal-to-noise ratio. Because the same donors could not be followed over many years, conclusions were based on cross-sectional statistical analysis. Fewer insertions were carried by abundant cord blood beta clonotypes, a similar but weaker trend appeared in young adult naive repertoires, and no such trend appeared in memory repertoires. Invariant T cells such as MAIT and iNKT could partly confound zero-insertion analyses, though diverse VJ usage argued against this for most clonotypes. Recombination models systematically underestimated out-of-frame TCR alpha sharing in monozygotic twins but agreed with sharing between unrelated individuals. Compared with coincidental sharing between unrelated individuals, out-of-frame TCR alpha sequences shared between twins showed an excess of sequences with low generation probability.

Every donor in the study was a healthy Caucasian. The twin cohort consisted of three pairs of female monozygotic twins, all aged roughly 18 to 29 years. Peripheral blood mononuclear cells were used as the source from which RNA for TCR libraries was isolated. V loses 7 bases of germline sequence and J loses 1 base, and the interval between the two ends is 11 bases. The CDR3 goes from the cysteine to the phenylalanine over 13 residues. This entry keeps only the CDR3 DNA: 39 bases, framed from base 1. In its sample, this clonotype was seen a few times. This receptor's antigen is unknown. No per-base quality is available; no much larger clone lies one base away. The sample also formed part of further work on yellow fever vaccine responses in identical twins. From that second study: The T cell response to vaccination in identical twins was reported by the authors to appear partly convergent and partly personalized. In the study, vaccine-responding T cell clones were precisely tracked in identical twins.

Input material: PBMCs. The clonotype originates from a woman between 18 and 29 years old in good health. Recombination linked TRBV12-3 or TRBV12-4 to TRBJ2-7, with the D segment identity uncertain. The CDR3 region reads CASTNYPSYEQYF. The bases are TGTGCCAGCACCAATTACCCTTCCTACGAGCAGTACTTC.